A selection of T cell receptor beta chains follows, all from one sample in a study of T-cell reconstitution after alpha-beta-depleted transplantation in children. Via MiXCR, TCRdb re-called the PCR reads, giving one row per CDR3 protein. The data show more than 200,000 distinct CDR3 sequences, roughly 26% seen once. Sequencing was performed on PBMCs, taken before TCRalphabeta/CD19-depleted stem cell transplant. These receptors were taken from a girl aged 2-9 years with Fanconi anemia, due to receive a stem cell transplant. CDR3s include the opening cysteine and the closing phenylalanine or tryptophan. A D gene is named only where the DNA matches it firmly. Part of the rows lack a size; the others show once, few, many or a class for expanded clones.

TRBD1 | TRBJ1-1 | 15 | TRBV29-1 | NA | TGCAGCGTAGAGACAGGGGGTGCCATGAACACTGAAGCTTTCTTT | CSVETGGAMNTEAFF
TRBD1 | TRBJ1-2 | 15 | TRBV20-1 | NA | TGCAGCAGTAGGGGACAGGGCCCCATTAACTATGGCTACACCTTC | CSSRGQGPINYGYTF
TRBD2 | TRBJ2-1 | 14 | TRBV24-1 | few | TGTGCCACCGAGCAGGGAGGGTCCTACAATGAGCAGTTCTTC | CATEQGGSYNEQFF
TRBD2 | TRBJ2-7 | 14 | TRBV7-3 | NA | TGTGCCAGCAGCTCCGGGGGGAACTCCTACGAGCAGTACTTC | CASSSGGNSYEQYF
NA | TRBJ2-7 | 15 | TRBV9 | once | TGTGCCAGCAGCCCCTGGGCGGGGGCCCCAGACGAGCAGTACTTC | CASSPWAGAPDEQYF
NA | TRBJ2-7 | 14 | TRBV5-1 | many | TGCGCCAGCAGCCCGGACACCTCGGTCTACGAGCAGTACTTC | CASSPDTSVYEQYF
TRBD1 | TRBJ2-7 | 17 | TRBV7-9 | many | TGTGCCAGCAGCTTAAGTTCCAGGGGGATTGAGTCCTACGAGCAGTACTTC | CASSLSSRGIESYEQYF
TRBD2 | TRBJ2-5 | 15 | TRBV7-7 | NA | TGTGCCAGCAGTTTACTGACTAGCGGCCAAGAGACCCAGTACTTC | CASSLLTSGQETQYF
TRBD1 | TRBJ1-1 | 16 | TRBV20-1 | few | TGCAGTGCCCCGACAGGGGGTGATTATATGAACACTGAAGCTTTCTTT | CSAPTGGDYMNTEAFF
NA | TRBJ1-5 | 11 | TRBV10-3 | NA | TGTGCCATCAGTGATACGGGGCCCCAGCATTTT | CAISDTGPQHF
NA | TRBJ1-1 | 11 | TRBV29-1 | many | TGCAGCGTTGGCCAGGGCACTGAAGCTTTCTTT | CSVGQGTEAFF
NA | TRBJ2-3 | 12 | TRBV29-1 | NA | TGCAGCGTTTCAAGCGGGTCGGATACGCAGTATTTT | CSVSSGSDTQYF
NA | TRBJ2-7 | 12 | TRBV7-2 | many | TGTGCCAGCAGCTCGACTACCTACGAGCAGTACTTC | CASSSTTYEQYF
NA | TRBJ2-4 | 15 | TRBV29-1 | many | TGCAGCGTTGAAGTCAGAGGGGTTGACAAAAACATTCAGTACTTC | CSVEVRGVDKNIQYF
NA | TRBJ2-3 | 15 | TRBV20-1 | many | TGCAGTGCTTTCTTCGGGGGTTCTAGCACAGATACGCAGTATTTT | CSAFFGGSSTDTQYF
NA | TRBJ2-3 | 13 | TRBV7-2 | many | TGTGCCAGCAGCCGGGACTTCACAGATACGCAGTATTTT | CASSRDFTDTQYF
TRBD1 | TRBJ2-1 | 14 | TRBV29-1 | NA | TGCAGCGTTGCGCCGGGACAGGGGGTCGGGGAGCAGTTCTTC | CSVAPGQGVGEQFF
TRBD2 | TRBJ2-7 | 15 | TRBV29-1 | many | TGCAGCGCGTTAGGGCGGGAGGCCAACTCCTACGAGCAGTACTTC | CSALGREANSYEQYF
TRBD1 | TRBJ2-7 | 13 | TRBV7-2 | NA | TGTGCCAGCAGGTCTTCAGGGGGCTACGAGCAGTACTTC | CASRSSGGYEQYF
NA | TRBJ2-7 | 14 | TRBV20-1 | NA | TGCAGTGCCCCGATTGACTCGAAGTTTTTCGGGCAGTACTTC | CSAPIDSKFFGQYF
TRBD2 | TRBJ2-1 | 17 | TRBV29-1 | few | TGCAGCGTTGTTGAGCTAGCGGGAGATACCATATACAATGAGCAGTTCTTC | CSVVELAGDTIYNEQFF
NA | TRBJ2-7 | 14 | TRBV20-1 | NA | TGCAGTGCTAATAAGCCAGGGGTTTCCTACGAGCAGTACTTC | CSANKPGVSYEQYF
NA | TRBJ2-7 | 11 | TRBV14 | many | TGTGCCAGCAGCCAAGGTCCGAGGCGGTACTTC | CASSQGPRRYF
NA | TRBJ2-3 | 15 | TRBV5-1 | NA | TGCGCCAGCAGCCCCGGGACGCCGAGCACAGATACGCAGTATTTT | CASSPGTPSTDTQYF
TRBD2 | TRBJ2-1 | 16 | TRBV20-1 | many | TGCAGTGCTAGATTTCTTAGCGGGGGCCGATACAATGAGCAGTTCTTC | CSARFLSGGRYNEQFF
NA | TRBJ1-3 | 17 | TRBV5-1 | NA | TGCGCCAGCAGCCCGGACGGGGGCCTTACCTCTGGAAACACCATATATTTT | CASSPDGGLTSGNTIYF
TRBD1 | TRBJ2-7 | 14 | TRBV20-1 | NA | TGCAGTGCTCCACCTGGGACAGACCCCTACGAGCAGTACTTC | CSAPPGTDPYEQYF
NA | TRBJ2-3 | 15 | TRBV7-6 | few | TGTGCCAGCAGCCCTAATTTGGACGGCACAGATACGCAGTATTTT | CASSPNLDGTDTQYF
TRBD2 | TRBJ2-5 | 14 | TRBV2 | NA | TGTGCCAGCCTGAGCGGGGGCTACCAAGAGACCCAGTACTTC | CASLSGGYQETQYF
TRBD1 | TRBJ2-7 | 15 | TRBV27 | NA | TGTGCCAGCAGTTTATCTGGACAGGGAACCTACGAGCAGTACTTC | CASSLSGQGTYEQYF
NA | TRBJ2-7 | 12 | TRBV20-1 | many | TGCAGTGCTAGATCGGAGTTCTACGAGCAGTACTTC | CSARSEFYEQYF
TRBD2 | TRBJ2-1 | 13 | TRBV29-1 | many | TGCAGCGTTGCCGGGAGGGCCGGGGATGAGCAGTTCTTC | CSVAGRAGDEQFF
TRBD2 | TRBJ2-7 | 18 | TRBV27 | NA | TGTGCCAGCAGTCGCCTGACTAGCGGGGGAGGTGTACGGAGTGAGCAGTACTTC | CASSRLTSGGGVRSEQYF
NA | TRBJ2-5 | 15 | TRBV20-1 | NA | TGCAGTGCTAGACGCCGGGACACCGGCGGAGAGACCCAGTACTTC | CSARRRDTGGETQYF
TRBD2 | TRBJ2-7 | 15 | TRBV5-1 | few | TGCGCCAGCAGCTCGGGACTAGCTGATATCTACGAGCAGTACTTC | CASSSGLADIYEQYF
TRBD1 | TRBJ2-2 | 13 | TRBV5-1 | NA | TGCGCCAGCAGCTTTACAGGGGACGGGGAGCTGTTTTTT | CASSFTGDGELFF
TRBD1 | TRBJ1-2 | 13 | TRBV20-1 | few | TGCAGTGCTAGCCACAGGGGGGTTCATGGCTACACCTTC | CSASHRGVHGYTF
TRBD1 | TRBJ2-2 | 16 | TRBV24-1 | NA | TGTGCCACCAGATTACCGGGACAGGGTGACAGCGGGGAGCTGTTTTTT | CATRLPGQGDSGELFF
TRBD2 | TRBJ2-1 | 14 | TRBV29-1 | NA | TGCAGCGTCGCAACTAGCGGGGGGGCGTTTGAGCAGTTCTTC | CSVATSGGAFEQFF
NA | TRBJ1-5 | 14 | TRBV20-1 | NA | TGCAGTGCTAGAACCAGGGCAGTCATTCAGCCCCAGCATTTT | CSARTRAVIQPQHF
TRBD1 | TRBJ2-5 | 16 | TRBV25-1 | NA | TGTGCCAGCAGTTCCCAGGACAGGGGGAGACAAGAGACCCAGTACTTC | CASSSQDRGRQETQYF
NA | TRBJ2-1 | 16 | TRBV15 | many | TGTGCCACCAGCAGAGATCGTCCTATCAGGGGGGATGAGCAGTTCTTC | CATSRDRPIRGDEQFF
NA | TRBJ2-3 | 14 | TRBV20-1 | NA | TGCAGTGCTAGGTTGCTACTGAACACAGATACGCAGTATTTT | CSARLLLNTDTQYF
NA | TRBJ1-1 | 18 | TRBV12-3/TRBV12-4 | NA | TGTGCCAGCAGTTTAGCGCCGGCAGGGTTTGGGCTGAACACTGAAGCTTTCTTT | CASSLAPAGFGLNTEAFF